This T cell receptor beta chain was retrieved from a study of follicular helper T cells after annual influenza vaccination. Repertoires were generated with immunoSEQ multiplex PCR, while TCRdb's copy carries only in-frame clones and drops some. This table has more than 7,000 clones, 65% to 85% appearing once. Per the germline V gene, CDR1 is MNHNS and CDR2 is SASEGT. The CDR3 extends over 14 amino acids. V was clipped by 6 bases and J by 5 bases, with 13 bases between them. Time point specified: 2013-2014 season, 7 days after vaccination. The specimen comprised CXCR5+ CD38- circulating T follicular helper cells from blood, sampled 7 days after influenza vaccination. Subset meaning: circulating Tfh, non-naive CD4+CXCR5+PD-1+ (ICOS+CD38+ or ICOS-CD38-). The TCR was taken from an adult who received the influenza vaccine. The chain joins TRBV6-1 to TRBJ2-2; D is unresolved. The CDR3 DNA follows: TGTGCCAGCAGGGCCGTTAGAGGTACCGGGGAGCTGTTTTTT. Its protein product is CASRAVRGTGELFF.